A single sample gave rise to the 16 T cell receptor beta chains below, sequenced in a study of T cell changes during pregnancy in multiple sclerosis. TCRdb keeps only in-frame clones here, not all; method: immunoSEQ multiplex PCR. The sample has around 47,000 clones, 90% to 95% seen once. The starting material was CD8+ T cells from peripheral blood mononuclear cells, obtained in the first trimester of pregnancy. The receptors originated from a female donor with multiple sclerosis, enrolled in a pregnancy study.

The chain links TRBV27 to TRBJ2-7; D is perhaps TRBD2 (5 bases). The CDR3 spans 13 residues. V lost 3 bases and J lost 0, with 6 bases in between. The V gene's germline CDR1 is MNHEY and CDR2 SMNVEV (reference sequence). CDR3 sequence (DNA): TGTGCCAGCAGTTTGGCGGGCTCCTACGAGCAGTACTTC. Its translation is CASSLAGSYEQYF.

The chain has TRBV28 and TRBJ2-7, with 9 bases identical to TRBD2. The V and J ends lost 6 bases and 5 bases, in that order; junction bases with no gene match: 8. Germline-derived CDR1 and CDR2 are MDHEN and SYDVKM. The length of the CDR3 is 14 residues. DNA for the CDR3: TGTGCCAGCAGCCCTTTAGCGGGAGCTAACGAGCAGTACTTC. Protein product: CASSPLAGANEQYF.

The genes are TRBV4-2 and TRBJ1-2; the match to TRBD1 covers 7 bases. The germline gives CDR1 LGHNA, CDR2 YNFKEQ. The V gene end was trimmed by 0 bases and the J gene end by 7 bases; junction bases not matched to a gene: 11. CDR3 length: 16 amino acids. The CDR3 DNA sequence: TGTGCCAGCAGCCAAGAGGGGCAGGGGGTAGGTAGTGGCTACACCTTC. Its protein product is CASSQEGQGVGSGYTF.

The chain is built from TRBV9 and TRBJ1-2; 9 bases map to TRBD1. Germline V gene sequence: CDR1 SGDLS, CDR2 YYNGEE. Losses at the gene ends were 3 bases for V and 6 bases for J; bases not matched to a gene: 9. The CDR3 covers 15 residues. The CDR3 region is CASSGTGAKRDGYTF. CDR3 nucleotide sequence: TGTGCCAGCAGCGGGACAGGGGCTAAACGCGATGGCTACACCTTC.

The chain recombines TRBV7-9 with TRBJ1-6, with TRBD1 matching over 8 bases. From germline, CDR1 is SEHNR and CDR2 FQNEAQ (reference sequence). J was trimmed by 8 bases and V by 5 bases; bases with no gene match: 8. The CDR3 sequence is 15 residues long. CDR3 DNA: TGTGCCAGCAGCGCCCAGGGGGCGGGGGATTCACCCCTCCACTTT. Translating it yields CASSAQGAGDSPLHF.

The chain links TRBV9 to TRBJ2-7; 8 bases agree with TRBD2. Germline V CDR1 and CDR2: SGDLS, YYNGEE. V shed 0 bases and J 4 bases; nucleotides not matched to a gene: 3. The CDR3 runs 14 residues. This CDR3 is CASSVGKRGYEQYF. CDR3 sequence (DNA): TGTGCCAGCAGCGTAGGGAAGCGGGGGTACGAGCAGTACTTC.

The chain combines TRBV5-4 with TRBJ2-5, with TRBD1 matching over 7 bases. Trimming took 0 bases from V and 5 from J; bases not matched to a gene: 4. Germline-derived CDR1 and CDR2 are SGHNT and YYREEE (reference sequence). The CDR3 covers 14 residues. The CDR3 region is CASSLGTGGETQYF. The DNA for the CDR3 is TGTGCCAGCAGCTTGGGGACAGGCGGGGAGACCCAGTACTTC.

The chain carries TRBV9 and TRBJ2-7; 10 bases line up with TRBD2. Germline V gene data show CDR1 as SGDLS and CDR2 as YYNGEE. The CDR3 length is 14 residues. The V gene end was trimmed by 0 bases and the J gene end by 5 bases; junction bases not matched to a gene: 2. Written as DNA, the CDR3 is TGTGCCAGCAGCGTAGGAAGCGGGAGGGACGAGCAGTACTTC. The encoded protein is CASSVGSGRDEQYF.

This rearrangement joins TRBV27 to TRBJ2-4; 13 bases are a match to TRBD2. This CDR3 is built from 16 residues. The germline gives CDR1 MNHEY, CDR2 SMNVEV (reference sequence). Trimming cost V 6 bases and J 5 bases; bases outside gene matches: 7. The CDR3 loop reads CASSRGTSGIQNIQYF. CDR3 coding DNA: TGTGCCAGCAGCCGCGGGACTAGCGGGATTCAAAACATTCAGTACTTC.

The J gene is TRBJ1-2, the V gene TRBV6-5; D is undetermined. The V and J ends lost 8 bases and 4 bases respectively, with 8 bases between them. This CDR3 is 11 amino acids long. The germline V gene encodes CDR1 MNHEY and CDR2 SVGAGI. Here the CDR3 DNA reads TGTGCCAGCCGGGGAACCTATGGCTACACCTTC. Protein: CASRGTYGYTF.

As DNA, the CDR3 is TGTGCCAGCAGCGTAGGGGACTCAAACACTGAAGCTTTCTTT. This encodes CASSVGDSNTEAFF. This chain links TRBV9 with TRBJ1-1; possibly TRBD1 for D (5 bases). The CDR3 extends over 14 amino acids. V was clipped by 0 bases and J by 2 bases, with 8 bases between them. Germline V gene data show CDR1 as SGDLS and CDR2 as YYNGEE.

The rearrangement links TRBV6-5 to TRBJ1-1, with D maybe TRBD1 (5 bases). Germline-derived CDR1 and CDR2 are MNHEY and SVGAGI. Trimming shortened V by 0 bases and J by 10 bases, and 15 bases separated the two germline ends. The CDR3 length is 14 residues. CDR3 bases: TGTGCCAGCAGTTACTCGGGACTCCTGTCGGCAGCTTTCTTT. Its protein is CASSYSGLLSAAFF.

The J gene is TRBJ1-2, the V gene TRBV27; no definite D call. Looked up from germline, CDR1 is MNHEY and CDR2 is SMNVEV (reference sequence). The CDR3 spans 14 residues. Trimming removed 4 bases at V and 10 bases at J, with 19 bases between. CDR3 residues: CASSSSGVPLFYTF. Written as DNA, the CDR3 is TGTGCCAGCAGTTCATCCGGGGTACCCCTTTTCTACACCTTC.

The V and J genes are TRBV4-1 and TRBJ1-1, with D uncertain. Trimming cost V 1 base and J 5 bases, with 8 bases left between them. Germline assignment: CDR1 MGHRA and CDR2 YSYEKL. This CDR3 comprises 13 residues. DNA for the CDR3: TGCGCCAGCAGCCAAGTGTCTAGTACTGAAGCTTTCTTT. This encodes CASSQVSSTEAFF.

J is TRBJ2-3 and V is TRBV7-9; 10 bases are a match to TRBD2. Trimming cost V 5 bases and J 0 bases; bases outside gene matches: 11. CDR1 SEHNR and CDR2 FQNEAQ come from the germline V gene (reference sequence). The CDR3 loop spans 18 amino acids. The CDR3 DNA follows: TGTGCCAGCAGCCCCTACGCGGTACTAGCGGGGAGCACAGATACGCAGTATTTT. Its protein product is CASSPYAVLAGSTDTQYF.

As to this clone: One end of the junction fails to match germline, which may point to a read error. The J gene is TRBJ2-7, the V gene TRBV19; 7 nucleotides align to TRBD1. The CDR3 extends over 13 amino acids. Germline V gene lookup returns CDR1 LNHDA and CDR2 SQIVND (reference sequence). The CDR3 bases are TGTGCCAGCAGTACAGGGGAGACCTACGAGCAGTACTTC. Translated, it gives CASSTGETYEQYF. The full variable domain, its missing parts supplied by reference TRBV19 and TRBJ2-7, is DGGITQSPKYLFRKEGQNVTLSCEQNLNHDAMYWYRQDPGQGLRLIYYSQIVNDFQKGDIAEGYSVSREKKESFPLTVTSAQKNPTAFYLCASSTGETYEQYFGPGTRLTVT.